The clone carrying this T cell receptor beta chain is termed medium-sized. Its target is not known. Per the original data handling: Clinicopathological groups supplied CDR3 differences that were used to build a distant-metastasis classifier for papillary thyroid cancer. TCRdb re-called clones via MiXCR from the PCR reads. These V and J calls are TCRdb output, not the study's own analysis. The table records about 13,000 clones, around 25% of them present only once. Trimming removed 11 bases at V and 2 bases at J, with 10 bases between. Germline V gene sequence: CDR1 SNHLY, CDR2 FYNNEI. There are 11 residues in the CDR3. This record belongs to a study of metastatic and nonmetastatic thyroid tumors. Study-wide background: It was across blood and tumor or nodule tissue from malignant and benign thyroid patients that repertoires were compared. General study points: Significantly greater TCR beta diversity was reportedly found in malignant thyroid tumors than in benign nodules (in blood and tumor).

Every patient underwent thyroid surgery untreated. The TCR comes from a female donor with papillary thyroid cancer or a benign thyroid nodule (not recorded which). Some clones in this sample may be carry-over from other donors' samples. The sample was adjacent normal tissue. The V gene is TRBV2, the J gene TRBJ2-7; the D is unclear. In DNA form, the CDR3 reads TGTGCCTCCCTACGGACCTACGAGCAGTACTTC. Amino acid sequence: CASLRTYEQYF.